A selection of T cell receptor beta chains follows, all from one sample in a study of T cell responses to AZD1222 COVID-19 vaccine. Clones were read by immunoSEQ multiplex PCR, and TCRdb kept only the in-frame ones, dropping some. The data contain some 200,000 clones, approximately 90% of them seen just once; the ten biggest clones take up over 1.5%. The sequenced sample was peripheral blood, obtained 28 days after the second AZD1222 dose. Receptors were obtained from an adult who received the AZD1222 COVID-19 vaccine. Both conserved end residues are part of each CDR3. The order of the fields is D gene, V gene, CDR3 length, J gene, clone size, CDR3 protein, CDR3 DNA. The D gene is left open where the match is weak. Size values are once, few and many counts, or a class for expanded clones, and some rows have none.

NA	TRBV4-1	11	TRBJ2-1	few	CASSQVNEQFF	TGCGCCAGCAGCCAAGTCAATGAGCAGTTCTTC
NA	TRBV4-3	15	TRBJ2-5	NA	CASSQRGRNQETQYF	TGCGCCAGCAGCCAAAGGGGACGGAACCAAGAGACCCAGTACTTC
NA	TRBV18	14	TRBJ2-7	NA	CASTHPSESYEQYF	TGTGCCAGCACCCACCCTAGCGAAAGCTACGAGCAGTACTTC
NA	TRBV5-4	14	TRBJ2-7	NA	CASSAEGRSYEQYF	TGTGCCAGCAGCGCCGAGGGTAGGTCCTACGAGCAGTACTTC
TRBD1	TRBV5-6	16	TRBJ1-5	NA	CASSQNRGQGDQPQHF	TGTGCCAGCAGCCAAAACAGGGGACAGGGTGATCAGCCCCAGCATTTT
NA	TRBV6-5	14	TRBJ1-4	once	CASRNIGTNEKLFF	TGTGCCAGCAGAAACATAGGGACTAATGAAAAACTGTTTTTT
TRBD1	TRBV11-2	14	TRBJ1-2	NA	CASSERGQGYGYTF	TGTGCCAGCAGCGAACGGGGACAGGGGTATGGCTACACCTTC
NA	TRBV5-8	14	TRBJ1-5	NA	CASSPGQGNQPQHF	TGTGCCAGCAGCCCGGGACAAGGCAATCAGCCCCAGCATTTT
NA	TRBV20-1	14	TRBJ1-6	NA	CSASGPGSNSPLHF	TGCAGTGCTAGTGGCCCGGGAAGTAATTCACCCCTCCACTTT
TRBD1	TRBV7-9	14	TRBJ1-1	few	CASSLVSGGGEAFF	TGTGCCAGCAGCTTAGTCTCAGGGGGAGGTGAAGCTTTCTTT
NA	TRBV12-3/TRBV12-4	13	TRBJ1-1	NA	CASSSGPLAEAFF	TGTGCCAGCAGTTCCGGGCCCCTCGCTGAAGCTTTCTTT
TRBD1	TRBV24-1	16	TRBJ2-2	NA	CATSDKDRGGSGELFF	TGTGCCACCAGTGACAAGGACAGGGGCGGATCCGGGGAGCTGTTTTTT
TRBD1	TRBV5-6	17	TRBJ1-6	NA	CASSLVSAGGYNSPLHF	TGTGCCAGCAGCTTGGTTTCGGCAGGGGGCTATAATTCACCCCTCCACTTT
NA	TRBV5-6	13	TRBJ1-6	NA	CASSDTGNSPLHF	TGTGCCAGCAGCGATACGGGCAATTCACCCCTCCACTTT
NA	TRBV9	16	TRBJ1-3	NA	CASSAQSGPSGNTIYF	TGTGCCAGCAGCGCCCAATCTGGTCCCTCTGGAAACACCATATATTTT
NA	TRBV30	16	TRBJ2-6	NA	CAWSEGPNSGANVLTF	TGTGCCTGGAGTGAGGGACCGAACTCTGGGGCCAACGTCCTGACTTTC
TRBD2	TRBV10-1	15	TRBJ2-1	NA	CASSHSSGGRNEQFF	TGCGCCAGCAGTCACTCTAGCGGGGGTCGCAATGAGCAGTTCTTC
TRBD2	TRBV5-1	17	TRBJ2-1	NA	CASSPLAGAFPKNEQFF	TGCGCCAGCAGCCCCTTAGCGGGGGCCTTCCCTAAGAATGAGCAGTTCTTC
NA	TRBV7-7	13	TRBJ2-1	NA	CASSLEGLNEQFF	TGTGCTAGCAGCTTAGAGGGACTGAATGAGCAGTTCTTC
TRBD1	TRBV5-4	16	TRBJ1-4	NA	CASSFPGTGGSEKLFF	TGTGCCAGCAGCTTCCCCGGGACAGGGGGATCTGAAAAACTGTTTTTT
TRBD2	TRBV10-3	16	TRBJ2-1	once	CAISEETSGRAGEQFF	TGTGCCATCAGTGAGGAGACTAGCGGGAGGGCCGGTGAGCAGTTCTTC
NA	TRBV27	13	TRBJ1-3	NA	CASSISSGNTIYF	TGTGCCAGCAGTATATCCTCTGGAAACACCATATATTTT
NA	TRBV5-1	11	TRBJ2-1	NA	CASSTYNEQFF	TGCGCCAGCAGCACGTACAATGAGCAGTTCTTC
NA	TRBV20-1	13	TRBJ1-5	NA	CSASRDSNQPQHF	TGCAGTGCTAGTCGGGACAGCAATCAGCCCCAGCATTTT
NA	TRBV12-3/TRBV12-4	13	TRBJ1-1	NA	CASSLEISREAFF	TGTGCCAGCAGTTTGGAGATTTCACGTGAAGCTTTCTTT
NA	TRBV5-6	15	TRBJ2-3	NA	CASSLRQGRRDTQYF	TGTGCCAGCAGCTTGAGGCAGGGTCGGAGGGATACGCAGTATTTT
TRBD1	TRBV24-1	14	TRBJ2-1	NA	CATRGQGRGNEQFF	TGTGCCACCAGGGGACAGGGACGGGGCAATGAGCAGTTCTTC
TRBD2	TRBV5-1	16	TRBJ2-3	NA	CASSPGLAGVTDTQYF	TGCGCCAGCAGCCCAGGACTAGCGGGAGTGACAGATACGCAGTATTTT
NA	TRBV7-3	13	TRBJ2-1	NA	CASSSTSGGEQFF	TGTGCCAGCAGCTCGACTAGTGGGGGTGAGCAGTTCTTC
NA	TRBV19	11	TRBJ1-1	NA	CASSAGNEAFF	TGTGCCAGTAGTGCGGGAAATGAAGCTTTCTTT
NA	TRBV27	12	TRBJ1-1	NA	CASSFGGGEAFF	TGTGCCAGCAGTTTTGGCGGGGGTGAAGCTTTCTTT
NA	TRBV6-1	14	TRBJ2-7	NA	CASSEAGGAYEQYF	TGTGCCAGCAGTGAGGCCGGGGGCGCCTACGAGCAGTACTTC
TRBD1	TRBV7-2	15	TRBJ1-1	NA	CASSYTSQGAVEAFF	TGTGCCAGCAGCTACACCTCACAGGGGGCGGTGGAAGCTTTCTTT
NA	TRBV7-8	16	TRBJ1-3	once	CASSERIAGSGNTIYF	TGTGCCAGCAGCGAACGTATTGCCGGGTCTGGAAACACCATATATTTT
NA	TRBV6-5	11	TRBJ1-5	NA	CASRSQQPQHF	TGTGCCAGCAGGTCACAGCAGCCCCAGCATTTT
TRBD2	TRBV5-1	15	TRBJ2-7	NA	CASSLVSGPLDEQYF	TGCGCCAGCAGCTTGGTTAGCGGGCCCTTGGACGAGCAGTACTTC
NA	TRBV19	14	TRBJ1-5	NA	CASSFTGYNQPQHF	TGTGCCAGTAGTTTCACAGGCTACAATCAGCCCCAGCATTTT
NA	TRBV30	15	TRBJ1-6	NA	CAWTDPSSYNSPLHF	TGTGCCTGGACAGACCCAAGCTCCTATAATTCACCCCTCCACTTT
TRBD1	TRBV7-2	15	TRBJ1-1	NA	CASSSTRGRNTEAFF	TGTGCCAGCAGCTCAACCAGGGGGCGCAACACTGAAGCTTTCTTT
TRBD2	TRBV6-2/TRBV6-3	15	TRBJ2-3	NA	CASSMTSGGKDTQYF	TGTGCCAGCAGCATGACTAGCGGGGGGAAAGATACGCAGTATTTT
NA	TRBV6-1	15	TRBJ2-3	NA	CASSEPDGPRDTQYF	TGTGCCAGCAGTGAACCAGACGGACCTAGGGATACGCAGTATTTT
TRBD1	TRBV10-2	16	TRBJ2-7	NA	CASSDPGQGPSYEQYF	TGCGCCAGCAGTGACCCCGGACAGGGACCTTCCTACGAGCAGTACTTC
NA	TRBV15	13	TRBJ1-1	NA	CATSRDSGTEAFF	TGTGCCACCAGCAGAGATTCGGGGACTGAAGCTTTCTTT
NA	TRBV7-9	15	TRBJ1-1	NA	CASSLALGGGTEAFF	TGTGCCAGCAGCTTAGCGCTGGGAGGGGGCACTGAAGCTTTCTTT
NA	TRBV19	14	TRBJ2-1	NA	CASSIGSAPGEQFF	TGTGCCAGTAGTATCGGCTCGGCCCCCGGTGAGCAGTTCTTC
NA	TRBV19	17	TRBJ2-7	NA	CASSTRTTDRGGYEQYF	TGTGCCAGTAGTACGAGAACGACTGACAGAGGGGGCTACGAGCAGTACTTC
TRBD2	TRBV4-2	15	TRBJ2-1	NA	CASSQGGGAGNEQFF	TGTGCCAGCAGCCAAGGCGGGGGGGCGGGTAATGAGCAGTTCTTC
NA	TRBV5-1	15	TRBJ2-2	NA	CASSLATDNTGELFF	TGCGCCAGCAGCTTGGCTACGGACAACACCGGGGAGCTGTTTTTT
NA	TRBV6-6	13	TRBJ1-2	few	CASRGSVNNGYTF	TGTGCCAGCCGAGGGTCAGTAAATAATGGCTACACCTTC
NA	TRBV5-6	12	TRBJ1-3	NA	CASSLNRNTIYF	TGTGCCAGCAGCTTGAATCGAAACACCATATATTTT
NA	TRBV18	14	TRBJ2-2	NA	CASQQGRDTGELFF	TGTGCCAGCCAACAGGGACGAGACACCGGGGAGCTGTTTTTT
NA	TRBV18	15	TRBJ1-1	NA	CASSPRGQGSPEAFF	TGTGCCAGCTCACCACGGGGGCAGGGGTCTCCTGAAGCTTTCTTT
TRBD1	TRBV6-5	13	TRBJ1-2	once	CATLEGAGYGYTF	TGTGCCACCCTAGAGGGGGCTGGCTATGGCTACACCTTC